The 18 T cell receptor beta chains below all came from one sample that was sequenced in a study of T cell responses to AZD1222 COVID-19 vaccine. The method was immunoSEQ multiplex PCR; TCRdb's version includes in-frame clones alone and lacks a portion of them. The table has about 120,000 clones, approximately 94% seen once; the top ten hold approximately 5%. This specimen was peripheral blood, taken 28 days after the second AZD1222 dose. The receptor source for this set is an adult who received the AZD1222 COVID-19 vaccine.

In DNA form, the CDR3 reads TGTGCCAGCAGCTTAGATCGGGCAGGCGAAAAACTGTTTTTT. It encodes CASSLDRAGEKLFF. This rearrangement joins TRBV11-2 to TRBJ1-4; no definite D call. V lost 0 bases to trimming and J lost 8 bases, with 10 bases between them. In germline, CDR1 is SGHAT, CDR2 FQNNGV. The length of the CDR3 is 14 residues.

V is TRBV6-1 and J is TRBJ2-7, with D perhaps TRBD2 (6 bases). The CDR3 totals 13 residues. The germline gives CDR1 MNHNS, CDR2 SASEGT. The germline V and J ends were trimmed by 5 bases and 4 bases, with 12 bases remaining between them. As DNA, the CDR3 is TGTGCCAGCAGTCCGGGACTTGGTTACGAGCAGTACTTC. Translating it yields CASSPGLGYEQYF.

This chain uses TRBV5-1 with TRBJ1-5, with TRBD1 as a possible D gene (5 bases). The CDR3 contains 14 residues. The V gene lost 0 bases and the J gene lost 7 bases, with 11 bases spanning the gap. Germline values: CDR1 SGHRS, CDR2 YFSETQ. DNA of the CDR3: TGCGCCAGCAGCTTGGGTCAGGGAAGCCAGCCCCAGCATTTT. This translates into CASSLGQGSQPQHF.

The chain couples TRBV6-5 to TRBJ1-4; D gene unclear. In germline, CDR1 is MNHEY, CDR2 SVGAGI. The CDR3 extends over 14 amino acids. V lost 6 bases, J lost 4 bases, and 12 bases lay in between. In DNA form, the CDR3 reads TGTGCCAGCAGACTGGACCCACTTAATGAAAAACTGTTTTTT. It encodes CASRLDPLNEKLFF.

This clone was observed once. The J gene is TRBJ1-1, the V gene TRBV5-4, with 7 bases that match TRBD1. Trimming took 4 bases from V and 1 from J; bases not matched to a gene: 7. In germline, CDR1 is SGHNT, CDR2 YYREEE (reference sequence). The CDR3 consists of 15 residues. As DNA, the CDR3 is TGTGCCAGCAGCCCCCGACAGGGAGAGAACACTGAAGCTTTCTTT. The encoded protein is CASSPRQGENTEAFF.

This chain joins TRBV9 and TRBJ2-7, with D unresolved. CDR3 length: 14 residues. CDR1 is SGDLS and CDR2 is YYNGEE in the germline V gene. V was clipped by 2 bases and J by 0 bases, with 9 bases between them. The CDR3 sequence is CASSVAPSSYEQYF. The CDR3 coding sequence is TGTGCCAGCAGCGTCGCACCTTCCTCCTACGAGCAGTACTTC.

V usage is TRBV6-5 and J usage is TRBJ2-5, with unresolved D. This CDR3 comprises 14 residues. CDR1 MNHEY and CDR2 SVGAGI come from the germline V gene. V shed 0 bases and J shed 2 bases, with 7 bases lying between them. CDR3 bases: TGTGCCAGCAGTTACTCGATTCTTCAAGAGACCCAGTACTTC. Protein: CASSYSILQETQYF.

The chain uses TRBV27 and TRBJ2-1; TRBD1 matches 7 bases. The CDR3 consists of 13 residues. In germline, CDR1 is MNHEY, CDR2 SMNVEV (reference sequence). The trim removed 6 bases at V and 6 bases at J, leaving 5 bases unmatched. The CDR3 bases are TGTGCCAGCAGACAGGGGTTGTTCAATGAGCAGTTCTTC. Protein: CASRQGLFNEQFF.

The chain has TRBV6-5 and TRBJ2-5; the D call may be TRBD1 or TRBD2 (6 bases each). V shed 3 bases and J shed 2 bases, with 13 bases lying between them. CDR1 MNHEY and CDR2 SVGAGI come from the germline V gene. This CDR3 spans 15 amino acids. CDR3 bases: TGTGCCAGCAGTTATAACAGGGACTTTCAAGAGACCCAGTACTTC. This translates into CASSYNRDFQETQYF.

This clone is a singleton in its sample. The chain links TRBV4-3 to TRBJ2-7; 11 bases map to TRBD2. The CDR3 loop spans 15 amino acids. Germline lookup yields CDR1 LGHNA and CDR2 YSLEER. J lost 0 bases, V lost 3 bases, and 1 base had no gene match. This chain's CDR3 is CASSQGLADSYEQYF. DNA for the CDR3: TGCGCCAGCAGCCAGGGACTAGCGGACTCCTACGAGCAGTACTTC.

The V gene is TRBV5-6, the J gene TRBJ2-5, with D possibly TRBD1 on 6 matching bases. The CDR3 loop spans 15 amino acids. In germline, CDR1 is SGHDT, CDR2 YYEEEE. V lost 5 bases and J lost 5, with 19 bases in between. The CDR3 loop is CASRSGVVVEETQYF. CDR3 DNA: TGTGCCAGCAGATCAGGGGTAGTAGTAGAGGAGACCCAGTACTTC.

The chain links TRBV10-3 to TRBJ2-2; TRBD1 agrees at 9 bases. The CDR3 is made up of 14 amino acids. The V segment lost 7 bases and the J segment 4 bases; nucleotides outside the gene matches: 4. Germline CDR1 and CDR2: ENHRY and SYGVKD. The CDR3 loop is CAITGQGSTGELFF. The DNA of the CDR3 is TGTGCCATCACGGGACAGGGCTCCACCGGGGAGCTGTTTTTT.

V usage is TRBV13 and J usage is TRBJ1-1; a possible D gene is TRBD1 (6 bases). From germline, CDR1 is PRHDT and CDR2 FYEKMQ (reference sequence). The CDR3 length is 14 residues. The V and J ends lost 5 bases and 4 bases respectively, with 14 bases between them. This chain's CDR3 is CASSPWSGATEAFF. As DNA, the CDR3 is TGTGCCAGCAGCCCTTGGTCAGGGGCCACTGAAGCTTTCTTT.

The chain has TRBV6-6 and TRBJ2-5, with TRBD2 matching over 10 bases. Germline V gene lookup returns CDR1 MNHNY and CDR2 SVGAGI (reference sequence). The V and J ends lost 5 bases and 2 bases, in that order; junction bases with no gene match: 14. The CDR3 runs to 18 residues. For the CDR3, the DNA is TGTGCCAGCAGTCCAGTGGTGTTGATTAGCGGGGGGCAAGAGACCCAGTACTTC. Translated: CASSPVVLISGGQETQYF.

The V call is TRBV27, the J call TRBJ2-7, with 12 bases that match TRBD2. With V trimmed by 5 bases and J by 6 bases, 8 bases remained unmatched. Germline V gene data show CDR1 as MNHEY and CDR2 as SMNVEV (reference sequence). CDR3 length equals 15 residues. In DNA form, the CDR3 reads TGTGCCAGCAGTCTAACGACTAGCGGGAGATTCGAGCAGTACTTC. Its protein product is CASSLTTSGRFEQYF.

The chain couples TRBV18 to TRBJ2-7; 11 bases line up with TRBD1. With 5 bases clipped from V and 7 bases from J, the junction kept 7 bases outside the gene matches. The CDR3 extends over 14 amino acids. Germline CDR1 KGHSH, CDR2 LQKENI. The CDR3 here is CASSIGQGAREQYF. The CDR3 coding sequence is TGTGCCAGCTCAATCGGACAGGGGGCGCGGGAGCAGTACTTC.

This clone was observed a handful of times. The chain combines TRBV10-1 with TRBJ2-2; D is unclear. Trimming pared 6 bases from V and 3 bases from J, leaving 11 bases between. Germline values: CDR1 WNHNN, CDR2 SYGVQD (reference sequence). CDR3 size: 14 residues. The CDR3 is CASRALQDTGELFF. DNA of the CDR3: TGCGCCAGCAGGGCCCTACAAGACACCGGGGAGCTGTTTTTT.

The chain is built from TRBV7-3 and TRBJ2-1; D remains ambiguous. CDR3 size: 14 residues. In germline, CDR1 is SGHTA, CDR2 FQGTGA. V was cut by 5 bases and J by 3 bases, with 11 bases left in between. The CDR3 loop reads CASSPSRDYNEQFF. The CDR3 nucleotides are TGTGCCAGCAGCCCCTCGCGCGACTACAATGAGCAGTTCTTC.